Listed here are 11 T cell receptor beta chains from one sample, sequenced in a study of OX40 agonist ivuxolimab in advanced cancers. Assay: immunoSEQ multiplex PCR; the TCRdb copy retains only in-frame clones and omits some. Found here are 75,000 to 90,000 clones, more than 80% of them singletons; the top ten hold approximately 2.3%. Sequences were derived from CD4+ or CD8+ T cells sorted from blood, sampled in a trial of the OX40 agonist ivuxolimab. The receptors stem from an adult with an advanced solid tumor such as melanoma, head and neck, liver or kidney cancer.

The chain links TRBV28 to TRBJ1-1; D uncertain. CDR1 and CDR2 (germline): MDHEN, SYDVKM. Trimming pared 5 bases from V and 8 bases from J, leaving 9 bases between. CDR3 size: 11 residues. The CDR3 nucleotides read TGTGCCAGCAGTATCAGGATGGAAGCTTTCTTT. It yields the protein CASSIRMEAFF.

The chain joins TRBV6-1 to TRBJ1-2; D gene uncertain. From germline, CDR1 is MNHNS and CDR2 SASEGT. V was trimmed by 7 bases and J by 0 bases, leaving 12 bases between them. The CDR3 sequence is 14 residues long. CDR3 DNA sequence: TGTGCCAGCATCCCATCTCCGGCTAACTATGGCTACACCTTC. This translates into CASIPSPANYGYTF.

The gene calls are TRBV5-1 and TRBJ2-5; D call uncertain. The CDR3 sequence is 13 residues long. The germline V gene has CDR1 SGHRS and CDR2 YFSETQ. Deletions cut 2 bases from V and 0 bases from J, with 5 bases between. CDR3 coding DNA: TGCGCCAGCAGCTTTGTAAACCAAGAGACCCAGTACTTC. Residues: CASSFVNQETQYF.

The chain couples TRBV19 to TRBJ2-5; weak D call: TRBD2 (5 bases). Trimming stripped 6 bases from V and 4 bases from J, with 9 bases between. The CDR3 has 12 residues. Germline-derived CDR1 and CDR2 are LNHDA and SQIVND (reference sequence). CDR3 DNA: TGTGCCAGTAGGTTGGCGGGAGAGACCCAGTACTTC. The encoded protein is CASRLAGETQYF.

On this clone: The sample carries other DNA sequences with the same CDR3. The CDR3 region is CASSLVSTDTQYF. Here the CDR3 DNA reads TGTGCCAGCAGCTTAGTGAGCACAGATACGCAGTATTTT. The chain recombines TRBV7-2 with TRBJ2-3; D call uncertain. The CDR3 covers 13 residues. Trimming removed 1 base at V and 0 bases at J, with 2 bases between. CDR1 SGHTA and CDR2 FQGNSA come from the germline V gene.

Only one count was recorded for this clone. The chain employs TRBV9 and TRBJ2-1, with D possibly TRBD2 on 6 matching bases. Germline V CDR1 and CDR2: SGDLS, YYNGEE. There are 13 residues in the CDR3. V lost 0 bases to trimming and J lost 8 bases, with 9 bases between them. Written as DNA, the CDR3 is TGTGCCAGCAGCGTAGGCTCGGGGGATGAGCAGTTCTTC. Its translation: CASSVGSGDEQFF.

As DNA, the CDR3 is TGTGCCAGTAGTATTCTCAGGGGCGCGGGGGGCTCCTACAATGAGCAGTTCTTC. It encodes CASSILRGAGGSYNEQFF. This chain links TRBV19 with TRBJ2-1; TRBD2 agrees at 8 bases. The CDR3 is 18 residues long. Germline V lookup: CDR1 LNHDA, CDR2 SQIVND (reference sequence). V lost 3 bases, J lost 0 bases, and 10 bases stayed unmatched.

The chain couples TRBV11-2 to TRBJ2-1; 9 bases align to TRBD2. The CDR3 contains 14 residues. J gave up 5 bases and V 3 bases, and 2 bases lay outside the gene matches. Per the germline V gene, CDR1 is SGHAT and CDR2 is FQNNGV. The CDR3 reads CASSFSGGNNEQFF. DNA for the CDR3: TGTGCCAGCAGCTTTAGCGGGGGAAACAATGAGCAGTTCTTC.

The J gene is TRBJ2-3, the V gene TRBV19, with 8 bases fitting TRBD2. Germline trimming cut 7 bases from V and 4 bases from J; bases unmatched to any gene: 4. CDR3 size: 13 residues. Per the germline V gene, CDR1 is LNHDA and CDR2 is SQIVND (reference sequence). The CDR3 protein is CASNPGGADTQYF. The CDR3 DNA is TGTGCCAGTAATCCGGGGGGGGCAGATACGCAGTATTTT.

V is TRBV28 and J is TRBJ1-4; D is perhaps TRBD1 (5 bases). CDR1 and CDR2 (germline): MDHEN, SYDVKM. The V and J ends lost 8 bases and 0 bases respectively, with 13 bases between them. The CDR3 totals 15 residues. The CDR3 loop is CASLNGGATNEKLFF. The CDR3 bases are TGTGCCAGCCTCAACGGAGGGGCAACTAATGAAAAACTGTTTTTT.

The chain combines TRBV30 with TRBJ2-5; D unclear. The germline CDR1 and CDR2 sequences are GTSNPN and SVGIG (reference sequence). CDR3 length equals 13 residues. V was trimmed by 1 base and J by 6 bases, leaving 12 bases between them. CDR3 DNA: TGTGCCTGGAGTGCGTCCTTGGGGAAGACCCAGTACTTC. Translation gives CAWSASLGKTQYF.